Shown below are 23 T cell receptor beta chains from a single sample sequenced in a study of post-analysis software for immune sequencing data. Antigens for these TCRs are unknown. The authors incorporated unique molecular identifiers into the TCR beta cDNA libraries. TCRdb reprocessed the PCR reads with MiXCR, giving one entry per CDR3 protein. The repertoire holds around 200,000 distinct CDR3 sequences, with around 30% as singletons. Whole-study results and caveats: Controls showed lower frequencies than patients for five TRBV segments, and TRBV5-6, TRBV5-1 and TRBV20-1 were among these.

Material for sequencing was blood. These receptors were obtained from a girl aged 2 to 17 with multiple sclerosis.

In the case of this clonotype: A much more abundant neighbour one base away suggests this may be a read error. V and J are TRBV28 and TRBJ2-1, with 7 positions matching TRBD1. Germline V gene data show CDR1 as MDHEN and CDR2 as SYDVKM. There are 15 residues in the CDR3. V shed 4 bases and J 10 bases; nucleotides not matched to a gene: 13. CDR3 bases: TGTGCCAGCAGTTCCCGACAGGGAGTCACCTACGAGCAGTTCTTC. It specifies CASSSRQGVTYEQFF.

On this clonotype itself: Possible read error: a much larger clone is one base away. CDR3 residues: CVSSKQGAGSPLHF. CDR3 in DNA: TGCGTCAGCTCTAAACAGGGGGCGGGATCACCCCTCCACTTT. This chain links TRBV10-2 with TRBJ1-6, with 9 bases matching TRBD1. Germline lookup yields CDR1 WSHSY and CDR2 SAAADI. The CDR3 spans 14 residues.

This clonotype was detected many times. The V call is TRBV6-5, the J call TRBJ1-6; the match to TRBD1 covers 8 bases. Germline V lookup: CDR1 MNHEY, CDR2 SVGAGI. This CDR3 region has 16 residues. V was pared by 6 bases and J by 7 bases, with 11 bases of the junction left unmatched. CDR3 sequence (DNA): TGTGCCAGCAGCTATACCCGAGACAGGGGCAATTCACCCCTCCACTTT. Encoded protein: CASSYTRDRGNSPLHF.

The rearrangement links TRBV5-1 to TRBJ2-3; the match to TRBD2 covers 9 bases. This CDR3 contains 16 residues. Germline V lookup: CDR1 SGHRS, CDR2 YFSETQ. The junction had 6 bases not matched to a gene; V was cut back by 0 bases and J by 4 bases. DNA for the CDR3: TGCGCCAGCAGCTTGGACGGCGGGAGGGCGGCAGATACGCAGTATTTT. Protein: CASSLDGGRAADTQYF.

This clonotype was observed a few times. This rearrangement joins TRBV7-9 to TRBJ2-7, with 7 bases identical to TRBD1. Germline CDR1 and CDR2: SEHNR and FQNEAQ (reference sequence). The V gene end was trimmed by 1 base and the J gene end by 0 bases; junction bases not matched to a gene: 9. The CDR3 is made up of 17 amino acids. The CDR3 DNA is TGTGCCAGCAGCTTAGGTATACAGGGGTCCAGCTCCTACGAGCAGTACTTC. Translated, it gives CASSLGIQGSSSYEQYF.

This clonotype was found many times. J is TRBJ1-5 and V is TRBV7-9, with 7 bases that match TRBD1. Germline V lookup: CDR1 SEHNR, CDR2 FQNEAQ (reference sequence). Trimming took 2 bases from V and 2 from J; bases not matched to a gene: 9. CDR3 length: 17 amino acids. The chain's CDR3 is CASSLPDRAKGNQPQHF. The CDR3 DNA is TGTGCCAGCAGCTTACCCGACAGGGCTAAAGGCAATCAGCCCCAGCATTTT. Full variable domain (remainder filled in from reference TRBV7-9 and TRBJ1-5): DTGVSQNPRHKITKRGQNVTFRCDPISEHNRLYWYRQTLGQGPEFLTYFQNEAQLEKSRLLSDRFSAERPKGSFSTLEIQRTEQGDSAMYLCASSLPDRAKGNQPQHFGDGTRLSIL.

This clonotype came up many times. The V gene is TRBV5-1, the J gene TRBJ1-2; D may be TRBD1 (5 bases). The germline V gene has CDR1 SGHRS and CDR2 YFSETQ. The ends were cut back, 2 bases at V and 0 bases at J, with 8 bases in the middle. The CDR3 totals 14 residues. CDR3 nucleotides: TGCGCCAGCAGCTTCGGGGGTCCTAACTATGGCTACACCTTC. Translating it yields CASSFGGPNYGYTF.

Of note for this clonotype: A much bigger clone sits one base away, suggesting this may be a read error. The V call is TRBV5-1, the J call TRBJ2-7; TRBD2 aligns across 11 bases. V dropped 4 bases and J dropped 5; count of bases not matched to a gene: 8. From germline, CDR1 is SGHRS and CDR2 YFSETQ. The CDR3 totals 15 residues. The CDR3 bases are TGCGCCAGCAGCCCCCTAGCGGGAGGTCCCAACGAGCAGTACTTC. This gives the protein CASSPLAGGPNEQYF.

This clonotype was seen many times. The chain carries TRBV7-2 and TRBJ2-2, with D perhaps given as TRBD1 or TRBD2 (5 bases each). Germline CDR1 SGHTA, CDR2 FQGNSA. The CDR3 has 14 amino acids. V lost 5 bases to trimming and J lost 12 bases, with 19 bases between them. The CDR3 DNA sequence: TGTGCCAGCAGCCCCACAGAGGGATTGGGGCAGCTGTTTTTT. Translation: CASSPTEGLGQLFF. Together with reference TRBV7-2 and TRBJ2-2, the CDR3 gives the full variable domain: GAGVSQSPSNKVTEKGKDVELRCDPISGHTALYWYRQSLGQGLEFLIYFQGNSAPDKSGLPSDRFSAERTGGSVSTLTIQRTQQEDSAVYLCASSPTEGLGQLFFGEGSRLTVL.

This clonotype was seen a few times. The genes are TRBV18 and TRBJ2-7; TRBD1 might be the D (8 bases). The germline V gene has CDR1 KGHSH and CDR2 LQKENI. CDR3 length: 15 amino acids. With 2 bases removed from V and 2 bases from J, the gap between germline ends came to 13 bases. This CDR3 reads CASSPIQGGTYEQYF. CDR3 nucleotides: TGTGCCAGCTCACCAATACAGGGGGGGACCTACGAGCAGTACTTC.

Ten or more counts support this clonotype. V gene TRBV3-1 combines with J gene TRBJ2-3; 15 bases are shared with TRBD2. The length of the CDR3 is 17 residues. CDR1 LGHDT and CDR2 YNNKEL come from the germline V gene (reference sequence). V lost 4 bases, J lost 2 bases, and 4 bases stayed unmatched. The CDR3 region is CASSPRTSGGATDTQYF. CDR3 bases: TGTGCCAGCAGCCCGCGGACTAGCGGGGGGGCCACAGATACGCAGTATTTT.

This clonotype was observed at least ten times. The rearrangement uses TRBV5-1 and TRBJ2-3, with D tentatively TRBD1 (6 bases). The germline V and J ends were trimmed by 2 bases and 4 bases, with 11 bases remaining between them. The CDR3 spans 14 residues. Germline loops: CDR1 SGHRS, CDR2 YFSETQ. The CDR3 bases are TGCGCCAGCAGCTTTCGACAGGATCCAGATACGCAGTATTTT. Translating it yields CASSFRQDPDTQYF.

The chain carries TRBV5-4 and TRBJ1-6, with TRBD1 matching over 10 bases. There are 14 residues in the CDR3. Per germline, CDR1 SGHNT and CDR2 YYREEE (reference sequence). V was pared by 3 bases and J by 9 bases, with 3 bases of the junction left unmatched. The DNA for the CDR3 is TGTGCCAGCAGCTGGGACAGGGGAGGTTCACCCCTCCACTTT. This encodes CASSWDRGGSPLHF. Based on the CDR3 plus reference TRBV5-4 and TRBJ1-6, the full variable domain is ETGVTQSPTHLIKTRGQQVTLRCSSQSGHNTVSWYQQALGQGPQFIFQYYREEENGRGNFPPRFSGLQFPNYSSELNVNALELDDSALYLCASSWDRGGSPLHFGNGTRLTVT.

This clonotype was observed a handful of times. The chain joins TRBV7-8 to TRBJ1-4; D gene ambiguous. The CDR3 is 16 amino acids. Germline assignment: CDR1 SGHVS and CDR2 FQNEAQ. V lost 1 base and J lost 0, with 9 bases in between. The CDR3 DNA reads TGTGCCAGCAGCTTAGTGGGCAGGACAACTAATGAAAAACTGTTTTTT. This codes for CASSLVGRTTNEKLFF.

This clonotype was detected many times. The chain links TRBV5-1 to TRBJ2-5, with a tentative D call TRBD1 (5 bases). Trimming removed 1 base from V and 6 bases from J, with 19 bases in between. Per germline, CDR1 SGHRS and CDR2 YFSETQ. CDR3 length: 16 amino acids. The CDR3 region is CASSLTFAGNMKTQYF. The CDR3 region has the DNA TGCGCCAGCAGCTTGACTTTCGCAGGGAATATGAAGACCCAGTACTTC. Using reference TRBV5-1 and TRBJ2-5 for the parts outside the CDR3, the full variable domain is KAGVTQTPRYLIKTRGQQVTLSCSPISGHRSVSWYQQTPGQGLQFLFEYFSETQRNKGNFPGRFSGRQFSNSRSEMNVSTLELGDSALYLCASSLTFAGNMKTQYFGPGTRLLVL.

The chain is built from TRBV20-1 and TRBJ2-1; D is tentatively TRBD1 or TRBD2 (6 bases each). Germline CDR1 DFQATT, CDR2 SNEGSKA (reference sequence). V was shortened by 0 bases and J by 7 bases, with 13 bases between the two germline ends. The CDR3 consists of 14 residues. The DNA of the CDR3 is TGCAGTGCTAGAGATCCTCAGGGGAGGAATGAGCAGTTCTTC. This sequence encodes CSARDPQGRNEQFF.

This clonotype was observed a single time. The V gene is TRBV5-1, the J gene TRBJ2-2; D might be TRBD1 (5 bases). CDR3 length: 14 amino acids. From germline, CDR1 is SGHRS and CDR2 YFSETQ. Deletions cut 3 bases from V and 2 bases from J, with 8 bases between. Here the CDR3 DNA reads TGCGCCAGCAGCTCGACAGCTAACACCGGGGAGCTGTTTTTT. The encoded protein is CASSSTANTGELFF.

The gene calls are TRBV18 and TRBJ1-2; 12 nucleotides align to TRBD1. The junction had 2 bases not matched to a gene; V was cut back by 0 bases and J by 3 bases. The CDR3 is made up of 16 amino acids. The germline CDR1 and CDR2 sequences are KGHSH and LQKENI. In DNA form, the CDR3 reads TGTGCCAGCTCACCACCTGGGACAGGGGGCGACTATGGCTACACCTTC. This codes for CASSPPGTGGDYGYTF. The variable domain in full, completed from reference TRBV18 and TRBJ1-2, reads NAGVMQNPRHLVRRRGQEARLRCSPMKGHSHVYWYRQLPEEGLKFMVYLQKENIIDESGMPKERFSAEFPKEGPSILRIQQVVRGDSAAYFCASSPPGTGGDYGYTFGSGTRLTVV.

This clonotype has just a few counts. The chain carries TRBV20-1 and TRBJ2-6, with 7 bases lining up with TRBD1. CDR3 length: 15 residues. Germline assignment: CDR1 DFQATT and CDR2 SNEGSKA (reference sequence). The junction had 7 bases not matched to a gene; V was cut back by 5 bases and J by 3 bases. The CDR3 protein is CSASRQGGGANVLTF. The CDR3 nucleotides read TGCAGTGCTTCCAGACAGGGCGGTGGGGCCAACGTCCTGACTTTC.

This clonotype was seen ten or more times. The rearrangement links TRBV27 to TRBJ2-3; D is possibly TRBD2 (5 bases). The V end was cut by 5 bases, the J end by 4 bases, with 10 bases between. Germline V lookup: CDR1 MNHEY, CDR2 SMNVEV (reference sequence). The length of the CDR3 is 13 residues. DNA for the CDR3: TGTGCCAGCAGTCATGACGGGGCAGATACGCAGTATTTT. It is translated as CASSHDGADTQYF.

V and J are TRBV6-5 and TRBJ1-5, with D possibly being TRBD1 (5 bases). In germline, CDR1 is MNHEY, CDR2 SVGAGI. The CDR3 contains 15 residues. Between the trimmed V and J ends, which lost 6 bases and 0 bases, there was a span of 12 bases. CDR3 DNA sequence: TGTGCCAGCAGCCCGGGGGGTTATAGCAATCAGCCCCAGCATTTT. Residues: CASSPGGYSNQPQHF.

This sequence joins TRBV5-1 and TRBJ2-5; D not certain. The CDR3 sequence is 13 residues long. Trimming stripped 4 bases from V and 1 base from J, with 8 bases between. Per the germline V gene, CDR1 is SGHRS and CDR2 is YFSETQ. Written as DNA, the CDR3 is TGCGCCAGCAGCGTGATCGTCCAAGAGACCCAGTACTTC. Encoded protein: CASSVIVQETQYF. The variable domain in full, with the rest retrieved from reference TRBV5-1 and TRBJ2-5, is KAGVTQTPRYLIKTRGQQVTLSCSPISGHRSVSWYQQTPGQGLQFLFEYFSETQRNKGNFPGRFSGRQFSNSRSEMNVSTLELGDSALYLCASSVIVQETQYFGPGTRLLVL.

This clonotype occurred a few times. The V and J genes are TRBV12-3 or TRBV12-4 and TRBJ2-1; D uncertain. The CDR3 runs 14 residues. V was shortened by 5 bases and J by 0 bases, with 8 bases between the two germline ends. The DNA for the CDR3 is TGTGCCAGCAGTGAGAAGGGCTCCTACAATGAGCAGTTCTTC. This translates into CASSEKGSYNEQFF.